This TCR beta chain was profiled in a study of blood T cell repertoires in COVID-19 (dated by TCRdb to 2018 to 2021). General notes on the study: Samples covering the acute and convalescent phases of COVID-19 were provided by collaborators in the United States, Italy and Spain. The prospective study material was composed of cDNA or gDNA derived from T cells, B-cell-depleted T cells, or PBMCs. Deeply sampled blood TCRbeta repertoires from subjects exposed to, actively infected with, or recovered from COVID-19 were included in the dataset. The repertoires were released in a freely available public database meant as a resource for research on the immune response to SARS-CoV-2. Samples were obtained from the ongoing ImmuneRACE study (first 160 participants) and from 1,254 subjects provided by 6 global collaborators. The sample metadata nearly always contained a de-identified subject ID, COVID-19 status, age in years and sex. Where available, HLA class I and class II types were taken from metadata supplied by the sample provider and were not determined by assay-based typing. General findings and caveats noted by the study authors: The amount of clinical and demographic metadata varied by source and participant and was provided uncurated.

Including the terminal cysteine and phenylalanine, the CDR3 comprises 16 residues. Only the CDR3 DNA stays, 48 bases, in frame from base 1. The germline V gene gives CDR1 as SGHVS and CDR2 as FQNEAQ. Germline trimming: 3 bases from V, 1 base from J; junction bases outside gene matches: 7. Samples from volunteer blood donors who had recovered from COVID-19 were contributed by a second Seattle source. Each collaborating institution followed its own protocols to collect whole blood in K2EDTA tubes. For TCRbeta analysis, collaborators shipped samples in one of three forms: frozen whole blood, isolated PBMCs, or DNA extracted from either of those sample types. As for this clone: No antigen is known for it. No clone much larger than this one lies a single base away; base qualities are absent.

The immunoSEQ Assay, a bias-controlled multiplex PCR, was used to amplify TCRbeta CDR3 regions from genomic DNA. The authors' analysis ran thus. Nucleated cell counts per sample were estimated from amplification of reference gene primers within the assay. Sequence reads were collapsed and filtered to measure the absolute abundance of every unique TCRbeta CDR3 rearrangement. Productive Simpson clonality was computed per sample as the square root of Simpson's diversity index over productive rearrangements. The clones in this table, taken by TCRdb from immuneACCESS, are in-frame only. Not every clone is retained; where verified, under half of the shortfall comes from an unresolved V gene, and the cause of the rest is unknown. The V and J calls and clone size are taken from that table; D and trimming were inferred from the DNA. This sample has under 300,000 clones in its table, and around 80% of those were observed once. Approximately 1.5% of the sample rests with the top ten.

The TCR sequence derives from a woman aged 40 to 49 who had recovered from COVID-19. The chain is encoded by TRBV7-8 joined to TRBJ2-7; 9 bases in the middle match TRBD2. The source material was peripheral blood. The DNA is TGTGCCAGCAGCTTGGTAGCGGGGGCTCCTTCCTACGAGCAGTACTTC. The resulting protein is CASSLVAGAPSYEQYF.